The clone carrying this T cell receptor beta chain was observed a handful of times. Antigen specificity is unknown. This entry is derived from a study of blood T cells in healthy people across ages. A second 7 to 11 cycle PCR used barcoded and J-beta primers. Each CDR3 protein is one row after TCRdb ran MiXCR on the 5' RACE reads. The data contain about 1.8 million distinct CDR3 sequences, about 49% of them seen just once; the ten biggest clones take up 2.1%. This CDR3 spans 15 amino acids. The J segment lost 1 base and the V segment lost 6 bases, leaving 6 bases of the junction unmatched. Findings of the study overall: A strong correlation was found between TCR beta diversity and the percentage of naive T cells. Shifts in expanded clonotypes may have been confounded by donor CMV status, which was unknown.

The chain employs TRBV12-3 or TRBV12-4 and TRBJ1-5; 7 bases line up with TRBD1. The sequenced material came from blood. The receptor's source is a woman aged 40 to 50 in good health. The CDR3 loop is CASRPTQGSNQPQHF. The CDR3 DNA reads as TGTGCCAGCAGGCCTACACAGGGGAGCAATCAGCCCCAGCATTTT.